Each of the 2 T cell receptor beta chains below was sequenced from the same sample in a study of cytomegalovirus exposure and HLA in healthy donors (dated by TCRdb to the late 2010s). Libraries were constructed by the immunoSEQ multiplex PCR assay. For the multiplex PCR, a mixture combining 60 forward primers for TCR Vbeta segments and 13 reverse primers for TCR Jbeta segments was used. TCRdb took over this immuneACCESS table, retaining in-frame rearrangements with V and J assigned. Such tables are incomplete; in checked studies, under half of the missing clones stem from an unresolved V gene, and the remainder is unexplained. Within this sample are 160,000 or so clones, with roughly four fifths of them counted one time only. The ten biggest clones cover around 2.4% of the sample. Sequenced: PBMCs. The receptors derive from a female donor in good health and CMV-seronegative.

The rearrangement links TRBV5-5 to TRBJ2-7; 7 bases are a match to TRBD1. This CDR3 has 15 residues. V shed 4 bases and J 4 bases; nucleotides not matched to a gene: 11. Germline V gene data show CDR1 as SGHKS and CDR2 as YYEKEE (reference sequence). CDR3 sequence reads: CASSTEGTARYEQYF. The CDR3 DNA is TGTGCCAGCAGCACCGAGGGGACAGCTCGGTACGAGCAGTACTTC. Full variable domain (outside the CDR3, taken from reference TRBV5-5 and TRBJ2-7): DAGVTQSPTHLIKTRGQQVTLRCSPISGHKSVSWYQQVLGQGPQFIFQYYEKEERGRGNFPDRFSARQFPNYSSELNVNALLLGDSALYLCASSTEGTARYEQYFGPGTRLTVT.

The rearrangement uses TRBV4-2 and TRBJ1-5, with 8 bases that match TRBD1. Germline assignment: CDR1 LGHNA and CDR2 YNFKEQ. CDR3 size: 15 residues. V lost 3 bases and J lost 2; bases outside the gene matches: 3. The CDR3 loop is CASSQDRVGNQPQHF. CDR3 bases: TGTGCCAGCAGCCAGGACAGGGTAGGCAATCAGCCCCAGCATTTT.